Each of the 26 T cell receptor beta chains below was sequenced from the same sample in a study of cytomegalovirus exposure and HLA in healthy donors. The PCR had 60 Vbeta and 13 Jbeta primers. Repertoires were generated with immunoSEQ multiplex PCR, while TCRdb's copy carries only in-frame clones and drops some. The profile shows some 140,000 clones, 80% to 85% of them singletons. Sequenced sample: PBMCs. Receptor source: a male donor in good health and CMV-seropositive.

This chain connects TRBV10-3 to TRBJ1-5, with a possible D match to TRBD1 (5 bases). Deletions cut 2 bases from V and 6 bases from J, with 14 bases between. CDR1 is ENHRY, CDR2 SYGVKD, per germline. The length of the CDR3 is 15 residues. CDR3 coding DNA: TGTGCCATCAGTGAGATGTGGGGCCCTACTCAGCCCCAGCATTTT. Translated: CAISEMWGPTQPQHF.

CDR3 sequence: CAISESIRGGTGELFF. For the CDR3, the DNA is TGTGCCATCAGTGAGTCTATACGGGGAGGCACCGGGGAGCTGTTTTTT. The rearrangement joins TRBV10-3 to TRBJ2-2; a possible D gene is TRBD2 (6 bases). Trimming pared 0 bases from V and 4 bases from J, leaving 12 bases between. Per germline, CDR1 ENHRY and CDR2 SYGVKD. The CDR3 extends over 16 amino acids.

The V and J genes are TRBV19 and TRBJ2-7; no definite D call. Per the germline V gene, CDR1 is LNHDA and CDR2 is SQIVND (reference sequence). The CDR3 has 14 residues. V lost 3 bases and J 0 bases, leaving 9 bases between the germline ends. CDR3 sequence: CASSIAGVSYEQYF. In DNA, the CDR3 is TGTGCCAGTAGTATCGCAGGCGTCTCCTACGAGCAGTACTTC.

The chain recombines TRBV27 with TRBJ2-1; the match to TRBD2 covers 11 bases. CDR3 size: 17 residues. With 6 bases clipped from V and 3 bases from J, the junction kept 10 bases outside the gene matches. Germline values: CDR1 MNHEY, CDR2 SMNVEV (reference sequence). CDR3 loop: CASRPLSSGGIYNEQFF. Here the CDR3 DNA reads TGTGCCAGCAGACCTCTTTCTAGCGGGGGGATCTACAATGAGCAGTTCTTC.

This clone was counted between two and nine times. The chain is built from TRBV21-1 and TRBJ1-3. TRBV21-1 is reported as a pseudogene. The CDR3 extends over 15 amino acids. CDR3 protein: CASSKEFLPRNTIYF. The CDR3 DNA reads as TGTGCCAGCAGCAAAGAGTTCCTTCCTAGAAACACCATATATTTT.

This clone rates as medium-sized (0.01 to 0.1%). The chain links TRBV6-5 to TRBJ2-2; a possible D gene is TRBD2 (5 bases). Trimming pared 4 bases from V and 1 base from J, leaving 7 bases between. The CDR3 is made up of 14 amino acids. CDR1 and CDR2 (germline): MNHEY, SVGAGI. CDR3 bases: TGTGCCAGCAGTTCGGCGGGGAACACCGGGGAGCTGTTTTTT. Amino acid sequence: CASSSAGNTGELFF.

This clone was picked up a small number of times. This chain connects TRBV6-4 to TRBJ2-3, with 11 bases identical to TRBD2. The ends lost 3 bases at V and 2 bases at J; junction bases unmatched: 1. The CDR3 loop spans 15 amino acids. The germline V gene encodes CDR1 MRHNA and CDR2 SNTAGT. The CDR3 coding sequence is TGTGCCAGCAGTGATAGCGGGGGGGCCACAGATACGCAGTATTTT. Its protein is CASSDSGGATDTQYF.

The rearrangement links TRBV6-5 to TRBJ2-5; the match to TRBD1 covers 10 bases. TRBJ2-7 matches the DNA end more closely, so the J call is doubtful. The germline gives CDR1 MNHEY, CDR2 SVGAGI. CDR3 size: 14 residues. The CDR3 bases are TGTGCCAGCAGTCGACAGGGGGCTTCCTACGAGCAGTACTTC. It codes for CASSRQGASYEQYF.

This clone was recorded a few times. The chain recombines TRBV29-1 with TRBJ2-5; 9 nucleotides align to TRBD1. The J call may be incorrect, as the DNA end agrees better with TRBJ2-7. The CDR3 extends over 14 amino acids. Looked up from germline, CDR1 is SQVTM and CDR2 is ANQGSEA. The CDR3 DNA reads TGCAGCGTTACGGGGAGACAGGGGGTCTACGAGCAGTACTTC. Translating it yields CSVTGRQGVYEQYF.

This chain uses TRBV5-1 with TRBJ2-1; 10 bases align to TRBD2. J lost 1 base, V lost 4 bases, and 8 bases had no gene match. The CDR3 spans 17 residues. Germline CDR1 is SGHRS and CDR2 is YFSETQ. The CDR3 DNA is TGCGCCAGCAGCAAGCGCGGACTAGCGGATTCCTACAATGAGCAGTTCTTC. As protein: CASSKRGLADSYNEQFF.

The rearrangement uses TRBV19 and TRBJ2-2; TRBD2 aligns across 8 bases. Trimming removed 7 bases from V and 5 bases from J; junction bases left unmatched: 12. The CDR3 contains 16 residues. Germline values: CDR1 LNHDA, CDR2 SQIVND (reference sequence). The CDR3 here is CASNIDGGARTGELFF. The CDR3 DNA reads TGTGCCAGTAATATTGACGGGGGGGCGAGAACCGGGGAGCTGTTTTTT.

V usage is TRBV5-1 and J usage is TRBJ2-3; 10 nucleotides match TRBD2. Germline CDR1 is SGHRS and CDR2 is YFSETQ. The CDR3 is 17 amino acids. The J segment lost 1 base and the V segment lost 0 bases, leaving 5 bases of the junction unmatched. CDR3: CASSLVLAGDRTDTQYF. In nucleotides, the CDR3 is TGCGCCAGCAGCTTGGTGCTAGCGGGAGACCGCACAGATACGCAGTATTTT.

V gene TRBV10-3 combines with J gene TRBJ2-5; tentative D call: TRBD1 (5 bases). V lost 10 bases and J lost 5, with 17 bases in between. This CDR3 has 13 amino acids. The germline V gene has CDR1 ENHRY and CDR2 SYGVKD. The CDR3 protein is CASMADTTETQYF. CDR3 sequence (DNA): TGTGCCAGCATGGCGGACACGACGGAGACCCAGTACTTC.

This chain connects TRBV6-5 to TRBJ2-3; TRBD2 aligns across 7 bases. V lost 6 bases, J lost 4 bases, and 10 bases stayed unmatched. CDR3 length equals 15 residues. Germline CDR1 MNHEY, CDR2 SVGAGI. CDR3 protein: CASSRDGRNSDTQYF. For the CDR3, the DNA is TGTGCCAGCAGCCGGGACGGGAGGAATTCAGATACGCAGTATTTT.

The chain has TRBV13 and TRBJ2-3; TRBD2 aligns across 10 bases. In germline, CDR1 is PRHDT, CDR2 FYEKMQ (reference sequence). CDR3 length: 15 residues. The V and J ends lost 6 bases and 5 bases, in that order; junction bases with no gene match: 8. The CDR3 loop is CASSSPGLAIDTQYF. CDR3 in DNA: TGTGCCAGCAGTTCCCCGGGACTAGCGATAGATACGCAGTATTTT.

CDR3 sequence: CASSPPPGSETQYF. In DNA form, the CDR3 reads TGTGCCAGCAGCCCCCCCCCAGGGTCAGAGACCCAGTACTTC. The rearrangement uses TRBV7-2 and TRBJ2-5, with D possibly being TRBD1 (5 bases). Germline assignment: CDR1 SGHTA and CDR2 FQGNSA. The V and J ends lost 5 bases and 4 bases respectively, with 14 bases between them. The CDR3 contains 14 residues. Full variable domain (outside the CDR3, taken from reference TRBV7-2 and TRBJ2-5): GAGVSQSPSNKVTEKGKDVELRCDPISGHTALYWYRQSLGQGLEFLIYFQGNSAPDKSGLPSDRFSAERTGGSVSTLTIQRTQQEDSAVYLCASSPPPGSETQYFGPGTRLLVL.

This chain connects TRBV4-2 to TRBJ1-2; tentatively, D is TRBD1 (6 bases). Germline values: CDR1 LGHNA, CDR2 YNFKEQ. CDR3 size: 15 residues. Trimming removed 0 bases from V and 3 bases from J, with 11 bases in between. The CDR3 region has the DNA TGTGCCAGCAGCCAAGAGGCAGGGGTGGACTATGGCTACACCTTC. Its translation is CASSQEAGVDYGYTF.

The chain joins TRBV15 to TRBJ2-1; possible D gene TRBD2, 5 bases. The CDR3 covers 13 residues. Trimming stripped 1 base from V and 6 bases from J, with 7 bases between. The germline V gene has CDR1 LNHNV and CDR2 YYDKDF (reference sequence). CDR3 sequence (DNA): TGTGCCACCAGCAGAGGCCTAGCCAATGAGCAGTTCTTC. It codes for CATSRGLANEQFF.

The chain combines TRBV30 with TRBJ2-2; TRBD1 might be the D (6 bases). The germline gives CDR1 GTSNPN, CDR2 SVGIG (reference sequence). The CDR3 length is 15 residues. The germline V and J ends were trimmed by 0 bases and 3 bases, with 11 bases remaining between them. CDR3 coding DNA: TGTGCCTGGAGTGTAGCAGGGGTGGACACCGGGGAGCTGTTTTTT. Its translation is CAWSVAGVDTGELFF.

The rearrangement links TRBV4-1 to TRBJ2-5; no definite D call. The J call may be faulty, since TRBJ2-7 better matches the DNA end. The CDR3 length is 16 residues. The germline gives CDR1 MGHRA, CDR2 YSYEKL. The CDR3 bases are TGCGCCAGCAGCCAAGTAGTAAGTCGGTCCCCCTACGAGCAGTACTTC. It is translated as CASSQVVSRSPYEQYF.

The rearrangement links TRBV6-6 to TRBJ1-6, with D uncertain. From germline, CDR1 is MNHNY and CDR2 SVGAGI (reference sequence). V was cut by 8 bases and J by 3 bases, with 17 bases left in between. The CDR3 runs 16 residues. CDR3 bases: TGTGCCAGCCACGAAACGGGGATCCTCTATAATTCACCCCTCCACTTT. Translating gives CASHETGILYNSPLHF.

The genes are TRBV19 and TRBJ2-1; possibly TRBD2 for D (5 bases). The CDR3 has 16 residues. In germline, CDR1 is LNHDA, CDR2 SQIVND (reference sequence). The V end lost 5 bases, the J end lost 2 bases, and 16 bases lay between the germline ends. CDR3 in amino acids: CASSRTAGGTYNEQFF. The CDR3 DNA reads as TGTGCCAGTAGTCGAACCGCAGGAGGAACCTACAATGAGCAGTTCTTC.

This clone was seen more than once but under ten times. The chain employs TRBV4-3 and TRBJ2-7, with 9 bases aligning to TRBD1. The germline V gene encodes CDR1 LGHNA and CDR2 YSLEER. The V and J ends lost 1 base and 1 base, in that order; junction bases with no gene match: 2. The CDR3 is 15 amino acids. The DNA for the CDR3 is TGCGCCAGCAGCCAAGCACAGGGGGCGTCCTACGAGCAGTACTTC. Amino acid sequence: CASSQAQGASYEQYF.

This rearrangement joins TRBV28 to TRBJ2-2; TRBD2 aligns across 13 bases. The trim removed 8 bases at V and 8 bases at J, leaving 11 bases unmatched. Germline CDR1 and CDR2: MDHEN and SYDVKM. The CDR3 loop spans 16 amino acids. CDR3 nucleotides: TGTGCCAGCCTGTCAGGACTAGCGGGAGCAGGTGGGGAGCTGTTTTTT. Protein: CASLSGLAGAGGELFF. Supplemented by reference TRBV28 and TRBJ2-2, the full variable domain reads DVKVTQSSRYLVKRTGEKVFLECVQDMDHENMFWYRQDPGLGLRLIYFSYDVKMKEKGDIPEGYSVSREKKERFSLILESASTNQTSMYLCASLSGLAGAGGELFFGEGSRLTVL.

The chain uses TRBV5-1 and TRBJ2-5; TRBD2 matches at 12 bases. Germline lookup yields CDR1 SGHRS and CDR2 YFSETQ. J gave up 4 bases and V 4 bases, and 5 bases lay outside the gene matches. The CDR3 covers 15 residues. CDR3 bases: TGCGCCAGCAGCAACCTAGCGGGAGGGCCAGAGACCCAGTACTTC. Amino acid sequence: CASSNLAGGPETQYF.

The sample holds one count of this clone. The chain uses TRBV19 and TRBJ2-2, with D unclear. This CDR3 spans 17 amino acids. CDR1 is LNHDA and CDR2 is SQIVND in the germline V gene (reference sequence). Deletions cut 1 base from V and 2 bases from J, with 14 bases between. The CDR3 DNA sequence: TGTGCCAGTAGTATAGTTTCGCGGCCCACCAACACCGGGGAGCTGTTTTTT. As protein: CASSIVSRPTNTGELFF.